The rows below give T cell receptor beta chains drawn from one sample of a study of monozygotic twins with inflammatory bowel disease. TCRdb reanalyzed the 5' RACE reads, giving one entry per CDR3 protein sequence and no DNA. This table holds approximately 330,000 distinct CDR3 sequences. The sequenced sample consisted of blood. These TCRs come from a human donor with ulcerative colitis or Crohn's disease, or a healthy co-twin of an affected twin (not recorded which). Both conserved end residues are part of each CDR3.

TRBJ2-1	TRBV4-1	CASSPYDQFNEQFF
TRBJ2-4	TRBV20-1	CSARRTENIQYF
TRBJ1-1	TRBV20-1	CSAGEVTNTEAFF
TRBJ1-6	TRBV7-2	CASSLTQGQGSPLHF
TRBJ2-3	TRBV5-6	CASSPPSGGALDTQYF
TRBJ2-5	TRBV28	CASSFRGTQYF
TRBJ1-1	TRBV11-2	CASSLEGGSEAFF
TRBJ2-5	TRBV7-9	CATQKELQETQYF
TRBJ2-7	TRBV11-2	CASSLDSLGEQYF
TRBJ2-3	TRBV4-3	CASSQGVTSPTDTQYF
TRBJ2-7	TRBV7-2	CASSLFGTGGTYEQYF